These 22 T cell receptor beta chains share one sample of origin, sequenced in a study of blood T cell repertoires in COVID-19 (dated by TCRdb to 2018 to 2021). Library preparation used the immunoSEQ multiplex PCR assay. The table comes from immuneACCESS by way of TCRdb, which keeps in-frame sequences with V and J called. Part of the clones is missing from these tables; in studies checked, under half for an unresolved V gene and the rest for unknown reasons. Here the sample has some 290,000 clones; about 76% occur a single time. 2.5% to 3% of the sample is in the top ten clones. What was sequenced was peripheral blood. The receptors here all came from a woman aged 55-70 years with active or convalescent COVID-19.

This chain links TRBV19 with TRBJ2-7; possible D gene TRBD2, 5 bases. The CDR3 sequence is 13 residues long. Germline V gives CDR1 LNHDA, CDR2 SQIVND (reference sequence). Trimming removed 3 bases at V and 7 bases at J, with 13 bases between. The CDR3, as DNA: TGTGCCAGTAGTATGGGAGATCCTGGGGAGCAGTACTTC. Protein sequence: CASSMGDPGEQYF.

CDR3 coding DNA: TGTGCCAGCTCCCTCAACCGCCGACAGGGATCGAACACAGATACGCAGTATTTT. This gives the protein CASSLNRRQGSNTDTQYF. The genes are TRBV18 and TRBJ2-3; 7 bases align to TRBD1. CDR1 and CDR2 (germline): KGHSH, LQKENI. This CDR3 comprises 18 residues. V lost 6 bases and J lost 2; bases outside the gene matches: 17.

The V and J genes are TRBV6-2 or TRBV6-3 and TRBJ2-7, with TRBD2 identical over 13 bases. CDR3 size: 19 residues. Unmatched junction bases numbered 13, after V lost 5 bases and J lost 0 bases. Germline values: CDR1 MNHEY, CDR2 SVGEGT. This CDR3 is CASSALLTSGGLSSYEQYF. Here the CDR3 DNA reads TGTGCCAGCAGTGCCTTATTGACTAGCGGGGGGCTCAGCTCCTACGAGCAGTACTTC.

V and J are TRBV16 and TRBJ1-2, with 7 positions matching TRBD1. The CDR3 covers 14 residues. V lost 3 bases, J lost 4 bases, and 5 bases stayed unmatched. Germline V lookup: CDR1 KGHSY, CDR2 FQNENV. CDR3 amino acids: CASSHLGQSYGYTF. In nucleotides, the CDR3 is TGTGCCAGCAGCCATTTGGGACAGAGCTATGGCTACACCTTC.

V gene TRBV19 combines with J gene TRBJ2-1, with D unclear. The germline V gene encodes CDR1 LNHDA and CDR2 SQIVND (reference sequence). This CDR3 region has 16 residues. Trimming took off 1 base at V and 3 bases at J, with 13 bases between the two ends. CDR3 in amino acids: CASSIGDSLNYNEQFF. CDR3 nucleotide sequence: TGTGCCAGTAGTATAGGTGATAGCTTGAACTACAATGAGCAGTTCTTC.

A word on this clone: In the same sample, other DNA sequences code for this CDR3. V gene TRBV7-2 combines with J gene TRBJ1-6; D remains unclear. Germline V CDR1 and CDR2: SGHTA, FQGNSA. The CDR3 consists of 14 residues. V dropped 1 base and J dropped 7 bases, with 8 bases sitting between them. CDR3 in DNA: TGTGCCAGCAGCTTAGTCCCCGAGAATTCACCCCTCCACTTT. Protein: CASSLVPENSPLHF.

This chain's CDR3 is CASSYRGGGQPQHF. The CDR3 nucleotides are TGTGCCAGCAGCTACAGGGGCGGTGGTCAGCCCCAGCATTTT. The chain carries TRBV28 and TRBJ1-5; 7 bases are shared with TRBD1. The CDR3 runs 14 residues. The V gene's germline CDR1 is MDHEN and CDR2 SYDVKM. Trimming cost V 6 bases and J 6 bases; bases outside gene matches: 8.

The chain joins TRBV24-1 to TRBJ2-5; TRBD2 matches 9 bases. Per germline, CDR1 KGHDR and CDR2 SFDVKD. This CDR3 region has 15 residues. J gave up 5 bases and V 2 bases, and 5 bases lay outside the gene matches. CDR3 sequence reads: CATSDSSGEWETQYF. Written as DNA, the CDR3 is TGTGCCACCAGTGATTCTAGCGGGGAGTGGGAGACCCAGTACTTC.

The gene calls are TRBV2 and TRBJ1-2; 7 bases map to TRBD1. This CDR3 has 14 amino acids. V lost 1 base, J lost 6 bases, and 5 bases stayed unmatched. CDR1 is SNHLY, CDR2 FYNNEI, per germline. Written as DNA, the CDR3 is TGTGCCAGCAGTGAAGAACAGGGGCCCAATGGCTACACCTTC. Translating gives CASSEEQGPNGYTF.

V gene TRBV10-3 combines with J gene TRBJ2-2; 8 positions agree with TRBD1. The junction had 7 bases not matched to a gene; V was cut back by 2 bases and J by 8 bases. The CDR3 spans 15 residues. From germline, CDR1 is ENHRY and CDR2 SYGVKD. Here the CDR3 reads CAISELTGEIGELFF. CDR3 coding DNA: TGTGCCATCAGTGAGCTGACAGGGGAGATAGGGGAGCTGTTTTTT.

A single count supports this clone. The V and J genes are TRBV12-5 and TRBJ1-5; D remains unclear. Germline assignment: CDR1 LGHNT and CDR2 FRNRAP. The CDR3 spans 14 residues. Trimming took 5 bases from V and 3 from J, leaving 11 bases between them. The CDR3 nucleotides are TGTGCTAGTGGTCTCTCCCGGTACAATCAGCCCCAGCATTTT. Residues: CASGLSRYNQPQHF.

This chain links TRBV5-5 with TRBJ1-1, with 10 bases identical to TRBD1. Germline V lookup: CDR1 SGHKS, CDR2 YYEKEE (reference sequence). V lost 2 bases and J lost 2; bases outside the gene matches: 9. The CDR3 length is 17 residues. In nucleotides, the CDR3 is TGTGCCAGCAGCTTCCTCGACAGGGGGCGTTTAAACACTGAAGCTTTCTTT. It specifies CASSFLDRGRLNTEAFF.

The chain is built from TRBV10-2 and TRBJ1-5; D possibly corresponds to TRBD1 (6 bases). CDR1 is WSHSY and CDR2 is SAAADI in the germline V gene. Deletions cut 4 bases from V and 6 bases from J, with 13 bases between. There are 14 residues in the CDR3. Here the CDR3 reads CASSARQASQPQHF. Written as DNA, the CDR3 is TGCGCCAGCAGTGCTAGACAGGCGAGTCAGCCCCAGCATTTT.

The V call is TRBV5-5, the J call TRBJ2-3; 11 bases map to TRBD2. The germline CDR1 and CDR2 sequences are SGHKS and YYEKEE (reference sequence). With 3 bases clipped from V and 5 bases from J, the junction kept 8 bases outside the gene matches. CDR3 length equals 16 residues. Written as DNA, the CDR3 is TGTGCCAGCAGCTGGATAGCGGGGGGGCGGAGAGATACGCAGTATTTT. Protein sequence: CASSWIAGGRRDTQYF.

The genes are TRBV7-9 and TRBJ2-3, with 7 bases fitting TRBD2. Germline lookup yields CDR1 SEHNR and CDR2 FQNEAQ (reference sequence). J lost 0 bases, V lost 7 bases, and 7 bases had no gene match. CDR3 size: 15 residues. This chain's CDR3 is CASTPSGSSTDTQYF. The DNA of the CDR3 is TGTGCCAGCACCCCTAGCGGATCTAGCACAGATACGCAGTATTTT.

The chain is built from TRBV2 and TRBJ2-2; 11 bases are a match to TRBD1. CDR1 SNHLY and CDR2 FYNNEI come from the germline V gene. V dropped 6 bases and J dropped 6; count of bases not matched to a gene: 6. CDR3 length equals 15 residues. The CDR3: CASRGDRGFPGELFF. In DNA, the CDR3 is TGTGCCAGCAGGGGGGACAGGGGGTTCCCCGGGGAGCTGTTTTTT.

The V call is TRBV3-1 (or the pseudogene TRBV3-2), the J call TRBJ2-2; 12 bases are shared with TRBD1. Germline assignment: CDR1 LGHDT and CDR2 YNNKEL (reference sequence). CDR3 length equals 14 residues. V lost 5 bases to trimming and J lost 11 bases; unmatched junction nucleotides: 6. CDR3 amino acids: CASSRDGTGGELFF. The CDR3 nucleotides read TGTGCCAGCAGCAGAGATGGGACAGGGGGCGAGCTGTTTTTT.

The CDR3 coding sequence is TGTGCCAGTAGTCCTATGGGGGGGGGCACTGAAGCTTTCTTT. Residues: CASSPMGGGTEAFF. The V and J genes are TRBV19 and TRBJ1-1, with TRBD1 as a possible D gene (5 bases). This CDR3 is built from 14 residues. CDR1 is LNHDA, CDR2 SQIVND, per germline (reference sequence). V was shortened by 5 bases and J by 4 bases, with 14 bases between the two germline ends.

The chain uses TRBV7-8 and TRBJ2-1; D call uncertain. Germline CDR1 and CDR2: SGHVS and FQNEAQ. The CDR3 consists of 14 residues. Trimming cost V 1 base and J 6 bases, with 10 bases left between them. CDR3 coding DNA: TGTGCCAGCAGCTTAGATCGGGTAAGCAATGAGCAGTTCTTC. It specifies CASSLDRVSNEQFF.

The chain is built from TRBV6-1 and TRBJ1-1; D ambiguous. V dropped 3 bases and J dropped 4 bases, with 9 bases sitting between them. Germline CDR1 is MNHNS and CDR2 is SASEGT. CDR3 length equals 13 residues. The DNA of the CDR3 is TGTGCCAGCAGTGATACCCGGGGCACTGAAGCTTTCTTT. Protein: CASSDTRGTEAFF.

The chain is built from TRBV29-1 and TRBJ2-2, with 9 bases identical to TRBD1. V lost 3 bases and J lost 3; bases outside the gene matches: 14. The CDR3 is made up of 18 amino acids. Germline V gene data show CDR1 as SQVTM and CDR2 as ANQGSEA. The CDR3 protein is CSVEGGGQGLFYTGELFF. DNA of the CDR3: TGCAGCGTTGAGGGAGGGGGACAGGGCCTCTTTTACACCGGGGAGCTGTTTTTT.

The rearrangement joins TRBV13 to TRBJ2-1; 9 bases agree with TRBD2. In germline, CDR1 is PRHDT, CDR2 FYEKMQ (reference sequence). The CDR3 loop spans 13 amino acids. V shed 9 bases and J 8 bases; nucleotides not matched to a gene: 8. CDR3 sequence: CASQRGAADEQFF. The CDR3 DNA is TGTGCCAGTCAGCGGGGGGCTGCGGATGAGCAGTTCTTC.